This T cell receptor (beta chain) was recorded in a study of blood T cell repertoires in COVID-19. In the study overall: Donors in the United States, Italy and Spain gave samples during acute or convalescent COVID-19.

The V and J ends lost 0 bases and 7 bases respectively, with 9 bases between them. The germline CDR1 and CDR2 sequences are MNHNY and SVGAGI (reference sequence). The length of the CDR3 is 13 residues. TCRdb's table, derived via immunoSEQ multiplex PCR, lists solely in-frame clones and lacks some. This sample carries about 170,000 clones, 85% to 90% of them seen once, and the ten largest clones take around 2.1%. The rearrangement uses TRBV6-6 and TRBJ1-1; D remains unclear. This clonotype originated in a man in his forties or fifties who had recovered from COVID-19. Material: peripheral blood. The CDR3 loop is CASSYSNAGEAFF. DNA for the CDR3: TGTGCCAGCAGTTACTCGAACGCCGGTGAAGCTTTCTTT.